Presented here are 26 T cell receptor beta chains from one specimen sequenced in a study of blood T cell repertoires in COVID-19. TCRdb's copy holds only in-frame clones and misses some; the assay was immunoSEQ multiplex PCR. The sample has about 190,000 clones, 80% to 90% seen once. Source material: peripheral blood. The receptors here all came from a man in his thirties or forties with active or convalescent COVID-19.

J is TRBJ1-2 and V is TRBV5-6, with D perhaps matching TRBD1 (5 bases). This CDR3 comprises 15 residues. The germline V and J ends were trimmed by 3 bases and 3 bases, with 15 bases remaining between them. CDR1 and CDR2 (germline): SGHDT, YYEEEE. CDR3 region: CASSWMVGGYYGYTF. As DNA, the CDR3 is TGTGCCAGCAGCTGGATGGTCGGGGGATACTATGGCTACACCTTC.

The CDR3 bases are TGTGCCTGGAGTGAAGGGGTAGCGGCCTCCTACAATGAGCAGTTCTTC. This sequence encodes CAWSEGVAASYNEQFF. This chain connects TRBV30 to TRBJ2-1; possible D gene TRBD2, 6 bases. Germline CDR1 reads GTSNPN; CDR2 reads SVGIG (reference sequence). V shed 1 base and J shed 0 bases, with 13 bases lying between them. CDR3 length: 16 residues.

This clone appeared a few times. The chain carries TRBV5-1 and TRBJ1-2; maybe TRBD1 (6 bases). The V gene lost 1 base and the J gene lost 6 bases, with 7 bases spanning the gap. The CDR3 runs 12 residues. The germline V gene has CDR1 SGHRS and CDR2 YFSETQ. In nucleotides, the CDR3 is TGCGCCAGCAGCTTGAGGACAGATGGCTACACCTTC. This encodes CASSLRTDGYTF.

Details on this clone: Other nucleotide sequences in the sample specify the same CDR3. The V gene is TRBV13, the J gene TRBJ1-3, with a tentative D call TRBD1 (6 bases). The V gene lost 5 bases and the J gene lost 2 bases, with 10 bases spanning the gap. This CDR3 is built from 14 residues. From germline, CDR1 is PRHDT and CDR2 FYEKMQ (reference sequence). The CDR3 DNA sequence: TGTGCCAGCAGCCCCACAGGGACTGGAAACACCATATATTTT. The encoded protein is CASSPTGTGNTIYF.

J is TRBJ2-3 and V is TRBV18; 12 positions match TRBD2. CDR3 size: 17 residues. Germline CDR1 is KGHSH and CDR2 is LQKENI. The V and J ends lost 5 bases and 0 bases, in that order; junction bases with no gene match: 6. CDR3 bases: TGTGCCAGCTCAACGACTAGCGGGGGCCGTAGCACAGATACGCAGTATTTT. Its translation: CASSTTSGGRSTDTQYF.

This chain connects TRBV7-8 to TRBJ1-3, with D perhaps TRBD1 (6 bases). The V and J ends lost 5 bases and 5 bases respectively, with 16 bases between them. The CDR3 covers 15 residues. CDR1 is SGHVS, CDR2 FQNEAQ, per germline. The DNA for the CDR3 is TGTGCCAGCAGCCAGGGGCAGGGCGTAAGAAACACCATATATTTT. Translated: CASSQGQGVRNTIYF.

This clone was seen only a few times. V gene TRBV7-9 combines with J gene TRBJ2-1, with TRBD1 identical over 8 bases. The germline CDR1 and CDR2 sequences are SEHNR and FQNEAQ (reference sequence). The CDR3 contains 14 residues. V shed 5 bases and J 9 bases; nucleotides not matched to a gene: 9. The CDR3 is CASSTTQGAGEQFF. The DNA for the CDR3 is TGTGCCAGCAGCACAACTCAGGGGGCGGGTGAGCAGTTCTTC.

The chain employs TRBV2 and TRBJ2-7; TRBD2 matches at 12 bases. The CDR3 has 16 amino acids. The trim removed 10 bases at V and 5 bases at J, leaving 15 bases unmatched. Germline V gene sequence: CDR1 SNHLY, CDR2 FYNNEI. CDR3 coding DNA: TGTGCCACCCTTATTCAACTAGCGGGAGGCCGAGACGAGCAGTACTTC. This sequence encodes CATLIQLAGGRDEQYF.

V usage is TRBV24-1 and J usage is TRBJ2-1; perhaps TRBD1 as D (5 bases). V was clipped by 11 bases and J by 2 bases, with 18 bases between them. CDR1 is KGHDR, CDR2 SFDVKD, per germline. The CDR3 covers 15 residues. The CDR3: CAIAATQGPYNEQFF. The CDR3 DNA reads TGTGCCATTGCCGCAACGCAGGGCCCCTACAATGAGCAGTTCTTC.

This clone came up once. The chain carries TRBV7-9 and TRBJ2-5, with 11 bases lining up with TRBD1. CDR1 is SEHNR and CDR2 is FQNEAQ in the germline V gene (reference sequence). The CDR3 has 17 residues. The ends lost 5 bases at V and 5 bases at J; junction bases unmatched: 13. The CDR3: CASSRERTGGLLETQYF. In nucleotides, the CDR3 is TGTGCCAGCAGCCGAGAACGGACAGGGGGCTTACTGGAGACCCAGTACTTC.

A single count supports this clone. J is TRBJ1-1 and V is TRBV29-1, with D perhaps matching TRBD1 (5 bases). This CDR3 is built from 14 residues. Germline V gives CDR1 SQVTM, CDR2 ANQGSEA. With 4 bases removed from V and 1 base from J, the gap between germline ends came to 13 bases. DNA of the CDR3: TGCAGCGTTGTCCCACCGACAGCGAACACTGAAGCTTTCTTT. Residues: CSVVPPTANTEAFF. Combining the CDR3 with reference TRBV29-1 and TRBJ1-1 gives the whole variable domain SAVISQKPSRDICQRGTSLTIQCQVDSQVTMMFWYRQQPGQSLTLIATANQGSEATYESGFVIDKFPISRPNLTFSTLTVSNMSPEDSSIYLCSVVPPTANTEAFFGQGTRLTVV.

Remarks on this clone: Given the absence of the conserved phenylalanine or tryptophan at the CDR3 end, a read error is likely. No DNA is shown, since the ends of the CDR3 on it are uncertain; the CDR3 is the one TCRdb lists. The rearrangement joins TRBV14 to TRBJ2-7; the table gives TRBD1 as D, unverified against the DNA. Per the germline V gene, CDR1 is SGHDN and CDR2 is FVKESK. The CDR3 region is 12 residues in length, termini included. The CDR3 spells CASSQESGQAPL.

This clone is a singleton in its sample. Within the sample, other DNA sequences also encode this same CDR3. The chain carries TRBV2 and TRBJ1-2, with D possibly being TRBD1 (5 bases). Germline V gives CDR1 SNHLY, CDR2 FYNNEI. Trimming removed 2 bases from V and 2 bases from J, with 9 bases in between. The CDR3 length is 14 residues. The CDR3 nucleotides are TGTGCCAGCAGTGAACAGGGTTCGAACTATGGCTACACCTTC. Its translation: CASSEQGSNYGYTF.

The chain employs TRBV20-1 and TRBJ1-4; unclear D gene. The CDR3 is made up of 14 amino acids. CDR1 and CDR2 (germline): DFQATT, SNEGSKA (reference sequence). Trimming shortened V by 3 bases and J by 3 bases, and 11 bases separated the two germline ends. For the CDR3, the DNA is TGCAGTGCTAGTGAGTGGGCTTCTAATGAAAAACTGTTTTTT. It translates to CSASEWASNEKLFF.

The V gene is TRBV19, the J gene TRBJ2-7; D is ambiguous. CDR3 size: 14 residues. Germline V CDR1 and CDR2: LNHDA, SQIVND (reference sequence). V was trimmed by 3 bases and J by 3 bases, leaving 12 bases between them. CDR3 sequence (DNA): TGTGCCAGTAGTATTAGCACCTTTAACTACGAGCAGTACTTC. Translating it yields CASSISTFNYEQYF. Together with reference TRBV19 and TRBJ2-7, the CDR3 gives the full variable domain: DGGITQSPKYLFRKEGQNVTLSCEQNLNHDAMYWYRQDPGQGLRLIYYSQIVNDFQKGDIAEGYSVSREKKESFPLTVTSAQKNPTAFYLCASSISTFNYEQYFGPGTRLTVT.

CDR3 sequence: CASSRRVGTSGRTTSYEQYF. In DNA, the CDR3 is TGTGCCAGTAGTAGGAGGGTGGGGACTAGCGGGAGGACCACCTCCTACGAGCAGTACTTC. The chain recombines TRBV19 with TRBJ2-7, with 15 bases identical to TRBD2. After removal of 4 bases from V and 0 bases from J, the junction contained 13 bases not matched to a gene. The CDR3 totals 20 residues. Per germline, CDR1 LNHDA and CDR2 SQIVND (reference sequence). The full variable domain, completed using reference TRBV19 and TRBJ2-7, is DGGITQSPKYLFRKEGQNVTLSCEQNLNHDAMYWYRQDPGQGLRLIYYSQIVNDFQKGDIAEGYSVSREKKESFPLTVTSAQKNPTAFYLCASSRRVGTSGRTTSYEQYFGPGTRLTVT.

V usage is TRBV9 and J usage is TRBJ1-1; the match to TRBD1 covers 7 bases. From germline, CDR1 is SGDLS and CDR2 YYNGEE. The CDR3 extends over 13 amino acids. The trim removed 4 bases at V and 4 bases at J, leaving 4 bases unmatched. The CDR3 sequence is CASSSDRATEAFF. The CDR3 DNA follows: TGTGCCAGCAGCAGCGACAGGGCCACTGAAGCTTTCTTT.

This clone was seen more than once but under ten times. J is TRBJ1-6 and V is TRBV7-3; D is unclear. This CDR3 has 14 amino acids. Per germline, CDR1 SGHTA and CDR2 FQGTGA. The V gene lost 4 bases and the J gene lost 2 bases, with 6 bases spanning the gap. CDR3 DNA sequence: TGTGCCAGCAGCTCCGGGGCCTATAATTCACCCCTCCACTTT. This sequence encodes CASSSGAYNSPLHF.

V is TRBV19 and J is TRBJ1-3; no clear D gene. The CDR3 is 17 amino acids. Trimming stripped 4 bases from V and 1 base from J, with 17 bases between. Germline lookup yields CDR1 LNHDA and CDR2 SQIVND (reference sequence). Here the CDR3 DNA reads TGTGCCAGTAGTACCCCCTCCAGGAAAAGGTCTGGAAACACCATATATTTT. It encodes CASSTPSRKRSGNTIYF. Full variable domain (remainder filled in from reference TRBV19 and TRBJ1-3): DGGITQSPKYLFRKEGQNVTLSCEQNLNHDAMYWYRQDPGQGLRLIYYSQIVNDFQKGDIAEGYSVSREKKESFPLTVTSAQKNPTAFYLCASSTPSRKRSGNTIYFGEGSWLTVV.

The chain uses TRBV19 and TRBJ2-7; D remains unclear. V dropped 3 bases and J dropped 4 bases, with 13 bases sitting between them. The CDR3 is 14 amino acids. The germline V gene has CDR1 LNHDA and CDR2 SQIVND (reference sequence). The CDR3 region is CASSMGPRSYEQYF. Here the CDR3 DNA reads TGTGCCAGTAGTATGGGTCCGAGGTCTTACGAGCAGTACTTC.

The chain combines TRBV18 with TRBJ1-5; perhaps TRBD1 as D (6 bases). CDR3 length: 15 residues. The V gene's germline CDR1 is KGHSH and CDR2 LQKENI. The germline V and J ends were trimmed by 3 bases and 1 base, with 10 bases remaining between them. The chain's CDR3 is CASSPGGGSNQPQHF. The CDR3 DNA is TGTGCCAGCTCACCGGGGGGGGGCAGCAATCAGCCCCAGCATTTT.

The chain recombines TRBV4-1 with TRBJ1-6; 7 bases are a match to TRBD1. J was trimmed by 8 bases and V by 0 bases; bases with no gene match: 10. This CDR3 has 17 amino acids. Per the germline V gene, CDR1 is MGHRA and CDR2 is YSYEKL. The CDR3 nucleotides read TGCGCCAGCAGCCAAGAAAGGGACAGCCTAACCGATTCACCCCTCCACTTT. Protein: CASSQERDSLTDSPLHF.

This clone was recorded once. V and J are TRBV27 and TRBJ2-1, with 10 positions matching TRBD2. The trim removed 7 bases at V and 10 bases at J, leaving 13 bases unmatched. Germline CDR1 MNHEY, CDR2 SMNVEV (reference sequence). The CDR3 is made up of 15 amino acids. The CDR3 nucleotides read TGTGCCAGCATGGAACTAGCGGGGAACCTGGAGGAGCAGTTCTTC. As protein: CASMELAGNLEEQFF.

This clone was counted a single time. V is TRBV6-4 and J is TRBJ2-3, with D tentatively TRBD2 (5 bases). CDR1 MRHNA and CDR2 SNTAGT come from the germline V gene. This CDR3 spans 14 amino acids. V was shortened by 4 bases and J by 4 bases, with 12 bases between the two germline ends. CDR3 sequence: CASSVEGEADTQYF. CDR3 DNA: TGTGCCAGCAGTGTTGAGGGAGAAGCAGATACGCAGTATTTT.

The chain carries TRBV6-5 and TRBJ1-5, with 8 positions matching TRBD1. The CDR3 loop spans 15 amino acids. Germline V gene data show CDR1 as MNHEY and CDR2 as SVGAGI. Germline trimming cut 5 bases from V and 1 base from J; bases unmatched to any gene: 4. The DNA for the CDR3 is TGTGCCAGCAGTCCCGACAGGGGCAGCAATCAGCCCCAGCATTTT. The encoded protein is CASSPDRGSNQPQHF.

This clone was seen many times. The genes are TRBV24-1 and TRBJ1-5, with 7 bases fitting TRBD1. V was clipped by 5 bases and J by 10 bases; unmatched bases: 7. The V gene's germline CDR1 is KGHDR and CDR2 SFDVKD. The CDR3 sequence is 13 residues long. The CDR3 DNA follows: TGTGCCACCAGTGTTAGGGGGCAGGGACCCCAGCATTTT. Translated: CATSVRGQGPQHF.